One sample yielded the 19 T cell receptor beta chains listed below, sequenced in a study of siplizumab effects on memory and regulatory T cells. Generated by immunoSEQ multiplex PCR, the TCRdb table keeps only in-frame clones and is missing some. The repertoire holds 95,000 to 130,000 clones, with less than 95% as singletons. The sequenced sample was non-Treg CD4+ T cells sorted from blood. The receptors were sampled from a human donor in good health.

This clone has just one count. The V call is TRBV6-1, the J call TRBJ2-1; possibly TRBD2 for D (6 bases). Germline CDR1 reads MNHNS; CDR2 reads SASEGT. Trimming cost V 4 bases and J 7 bases, with 20 bases left between them. The CDR3 sequence is 16 residues long. The CDR3 here is CASSAGGTLILNEQFF. The CDR3 DNA is TGTGCCAGCAGTGCTGGGGGGACGCTCATCCTGAATGAGCAGTTCTTC.

The rearrangement joins TRBV5-6 to TRBJ2-5; D is tentatively TRBD1 or TRBD2 (5 bases each). Per germline, CDR1 SGHDT and CDR2 YYEEEE. Trimming cost V 0 bases and J 2 bases, with 5 bases left between them. The CDR3 length is 13 residues. CDR3 loop: CASSLGGQETQYF. DNA of the CDR3: TGTGCCAGCAGCTTGGGGGGGCAAGAGACCCAGTACTTC. The full variable domain, its missing parts supplied by reference TRBV5-6 and TRBJ2-5, is DAGVTQSPTHLIKTRGQQVTLRCSPKSGHDTVSWYQQALGQGPQFIFQYYEEEERQRGNFPDRFSGHQFPNYSSELNVNALLLGDSALYLCASSLGGQETQYFGPGTRLLVL.

The chain recombines TRBV4-1 with TRBJ2-3; 11 positions match TRBD1. Germline V CDR1 and CDR2: MGHRA, YSYEKL. The V segment lost 4 bases and the J segment 5 bases; nucleotides outside the gene matches: 26. CDR3 size: 22 residues. The CDR3 DNA reads TGCGCCAGCAGCCGGATAACCCTCCGGACAGGGGGCGCAGGTAGTGAAAAAGATACGCAGTATTTT. Protein product: CASSRITLRTGGAGSEKDTQYF.

V and J are TRBV4-1 and TRBJ1-5; D is ambiguous. The length of the CDR3 is 14 residues. The V and J ends lost 1 base and 4 bases respectively, with 8 bases between them. Looked up from germline, CDR1 is MGHRA and CDR2 is YSYEKL. The CDR3 DNA sequence: TGCGCCAGCAGCCAAGGGCCAGTTAATCAGCCCCAGCATTTT. It is translated as CASSQGPVNQPQHF.

The CDR3 nucleotides are TGTGCCAGCAGTCGGGACATTTCCTACGAGCAGTACTTC. Residues: CASSRDISYEQYF. The chain recombines TRBV6-5 with TRBJ2-7, with a possible D match to TRBD1 (6 bases). The germline V and J ends were trimmed by 5 bases and 1 base, with 9 bases remaining between them. CDR3 length equals 13 residues. CDR1 MNHEY and CDR2 SVGAGI come from the germline V gene.

The V and J genes are TRBV9 and TRBJ2-3; D possibly corresponds to TRBD2 (5 bases). V lost 4 bases, J lost 6 bases, and 12 bases lay in between. Germline V gene sequence: CDR1 SGDLS, CDR2 YYNGEE. There are 13 residues in the CDR3. In nucleotides, the CDR3 is TGTGCCAGCAGCCTCGGGGTAGGGGATACGCAGTATTTT. It translates to CASSLGVGDTQYF.

The gene calls are TRBV5-5 and TRBJ2-7; TRBD1 agrees at 7 bases. The V gene's germline CDR1 is SGHKS and CDR2 YYEKEE (reference sequence). Trimming removed 4 bases from V and 5 bases from J; junction bases left unmatched: 9. The CDR3 has 14 amino acids. DNA for the CDR3: TGTGCCAGCAGCCCCCCACAGGGGTCCGACGAGCAGTACTTC. It yields the protein CASSPPQGSDEQYF.

V is TRBV5-1 and J is TRBJ1-3; 7 bases agree with TRBD1. CDR1 is SGHRS, CDR2 YFSETQ, per germline. J lost 2 bases, V lost 4 bases, and 6 bases had no gene match. This CDR3 is 15 amino acids long. In nucleotides, the CDR3 is TGCGCCAGCAGCCCCAGGGGGTCCCCTGGAAACACCATATATTTT. Protein: CASSPRGSPGNTIYF.

The chain couples TRBV7-3 to TRBJ1-1; D not resolved. Germline assignment: CDR1 SGHTA and CDR2 FQGTGA. The CDR3 runs to 15 residues. Trimming removed 1 base from V and 3 bases from J, with 12 bases in between. The CDR3 sequence is CASSLIGLDHTEAFF. The CDR3 DNA reads TGTGCCAGCAGCTTAATCGGCCTCGATCACACTGAAGCTTTCTTT.

This clone appeared a single time. The chain links TRBV6-5 to TRBJ1-5; TRBD1 agrees at 7 bases. Looked up from germline, CDR1 is MNHEY and CDR2 is SVGAGI. The CDR3 runs 13 residues. Trimming at V came to 6 bases and at J to 7 bases, leaving 6 bases not matched to a gene. CDR3 residues: CASRRGLGQPQHF. The CDR3 DNA reads TGTGCCAGCAGAAGGGGGCTAGGACAGCCCCAGCATTTT.

The chain joins TRBV29-1 to TRBJ1-4, with D possibly matching TRBD1 (5 bases). Germline CDR1 and CDR2: SQVTM and ANQGSEA. The V end was cut by 4 bases, the J end by 0 bases, with 9 bases between. The CDR3 extends over 14 amino acids. CDR3: CSVGQLATNEKLFF. The CDR3 bases are TGCAGCGTTGGACAGCTCGCAACTAATGAAAAACTGTTTTTT.

This clone was counted once. The chain recombines TRBV5-8 with TRBJ2-7, with 7 bases lining up with TRBD1. CDR3 length: 14 residues. V lost 3 bases to trimming and J lost 3 bases; unmatched junction nucleotides: 6. Germline V gives CDR1 SGHTS, CDR2 YDEGEE. The CDR3 loop reads CASSYTGANYEQYF. The CDR3 nucleotides read TGTGCCAGCAGCTATACAGGGGCCAACTACGAGCAGTACTTC.

The CDR3 region is CASSPGGGFYGYTF. The DNA for the CDR3 is TGTGCCAGTAGTCCCGGGGGGGGCTTCTATGGCTACACCTTC. V and J are TRBV28 and TRBJ1-2, with a possible D match to TRBD1 (6 bases). This CDR3 is 14 amino acids long. Germline V gene sequence: CDR1 MDHEN, CDR2 SYDVKM. Between the trimmed V and J ends, which lost 9 bases and 4 bases, there was a span of 18 bases.

V is TRBV2 and J is TRBJ2-7, with TRBD1 as a possible D gene (6 bases). The V end was cut by 0 bases, the J end by 5 bases, with 14 bases between. Looked up from germline, CDR1 is SNHLY and CDR2 is FYNNEI. CDR3 length equals 15 residues. The CDR3 sequence: CASSEAPRGSNEQYF. CDR3 nucleotides: TGTGCCAGCAGTGAAGCCCCCAGGGGCTCTAACGAGCAGTACTTC.

Here the CDR3 reads CASSQEGGETQYF. CDR3 nucleotide sequence: TGCGCCAGCAGCCAAGAAGGGGGGGAGACCCAGTACTTC. The V gene is TRBV4-1, the J gene TRBJ2-5; the D gene could be TRBD1 or TRBD2 (6 bases each). Trimming took 0 bases from V and 5 from J, leaving 7 bases between them. This CDR3 comprises 13 residues. Germline V gene sequence: CDR1 MGHRA, CDR2 YSYEKL.

The chain carries TRBV6-1 and TRBJ2-3, with D possibly TRBD1 on 6 matching bases. CDR3 length: 13 amino acids. Deletions cut 6 bases from V and 6 bases from J, with 13 bases between. Germline loops: CDR1 MNHNS, CDR2 SASEGT. CDR3 in amino acids: CASSLQGADTQYF. The DNA for the CDR3 is TGTGCCAGCAGCCTACAGGGAGCCGATACGCAGTATTTT.

The chain couples TRBV15 to TRBJ1-3; 7 bases are shared with TRBD1. The junction had 2 bases not matched to a gene; V was cut back by 2 bases and J by 4 bases. Germline loops: CDR1 LNHNV, CDR2 YYDKDF (reference sequence). CDR3 length: 14 residues. Here the CDR3 DNA reads TGTGCCACCAGCAGATGGACAGGAGGAAACACCATATATTTT. It translates to CATSRWTGGNTIYF.

The CDR3 is CAWSVLDRGSPLHF. For the CDR3, the DNA is TGTGCCTGGAGTGTACTAGACAGGGGTTCACCCCTCCACTTT. J is TRBJ1-6 and V is TRBV30, with TRBD1 matching 8 bases. CDR1 and CDR2 from the germline V gene are GTSNPN and SVGIG (reference sequence). Trimming removed 0 bases from V and 9 bases from J; junction bases left unmatched: 4. CDR3 length: 14 amino acids. The full variable domain, with the rest looked up from reference TRBV30 and TRBJ1-6, is SQTIHQWPATLVQPVGSPLSLECTVEGTSNPNLYWYRQAAGRGLQLLFYSVGIGQISSEVPQNLSASRPQDRQFILSSKKLLLSDSGFYLCAWSVLDRGSPLHFGNGTRLTVT.

The chain joins TRBV6-6 to TRBJ1-2, with unresolved D. Between the trimmed V and J ends, which lost 5 bases and 7 bases, there was a span of 11 bases. CDR1 is MNHNY and CDR2 is SVGAGI in the germline V gene (reference sequence). This CDR3 is 12 amino acids long. CDR3 sequence reads: CASSLLRGGYTF. CDR3 in DNA: TGTGCCAGCAGTCTCCTACGTGGTGGCTACACCTTC.